The rows below give T cell receptor beta chains drawn from one sample of a study of cytomegalovirus exposure and HLA in healthy donors. Data came from immunoSEQ multiplex PCR; TCRdb stores just in-frame clones and leaves some out. This sample has roughly 120,000 clones, with about three quarters found just once. Material: PBMCs. The receptor source for this set is a human donor in good health. The CDR3 runs from the conserved cysteine through the conserved F or W. A D gene is named only where the DNA matches it firmly. Clone size appears in some rows only: once, few, many, or a class for an expanded clone.

TRBV27	TRBJ1-5	.	.	CASSLLGDQPQHF	TGTGCCAGCAGTTTATTAGGGGATCAGCCCCAGCATTTT
TRBV13	TRBJ1-3	.	.	CASTRFSAGGNTIYF	TGTGCCAGCACCCGGTTTTCTGCAGGTGGAAACACCATATATTTT
TRBV9	TRBJ1-2	.	.	CASSVGKAAYGYTF	TGTGCCAGCAGCGTAGGAAAAGCGGCCTATGGCTACACCTTC
TRBV4-2	TRBJ2-2	.	.	CASSQVGGGGGYTGELFF	TGTGCCAGCAGCCAAGTTGGGGGGGGCGGGGGATACACCGGGGAGCTGTTTTTT
TRBV5-1	TRBJ2-1	.	.	CASSQGGVSYNEQFF	TGCGCCAGCAGCCAAGGAGGGGTGTCCTACAATGAGCAGTTCTTC
TRBV13	TRBJ1-1	.	.	CASSLEGGGETEAFF	TGTGCCAGCAGCTTAGAGGGAGGCGGGGAGACTGAAGCTTTCTTT
TRBV6-5	TRBJ1-2	.	few	CASSSARASLGGYTF	TGTGCCAGCAGCTCGGCCCGAGCGAGTTTGGGTGGCTACACCTTC
TRBV6-7	TRBJ1-3	.	few	CASKIKSGNTIYF	TGTGCCAGCAAAATTAAATCTGGAAACACCATATATTTT
TRBV5-6	TRBJ2-7	.	few	CASSLAGRGYEQYF	TGTGCCAGCAGCTTGGCGGGGCGGGGATACGAGCAGTACTTC
TRBV9	TRBJ2-1	TRBD2	.	CASSSSGGVLNEQFF	TGTGCCAGCAGCTCCAGCGGGGGGGTCTTGAATGAGCAGTTCTTC
TRBV28	TRBJ2-2	.	.	CASNIGSLGTGELFF	TGTGCCAGCAACATCGGGAGCCTTGGCACCGGGGAGCTGTTTTTT
TRBV19	TRBJ2-7	.	.	CASSMGQNTEQYF	TGTGCCAGTAGTATGGGGCAGAACACTGAGCAGTACTTC
TRBV28	TRBJ1-2	.	.	CASATGVLANYGYTF	TGTGCCAGCGCGACAGGAGTTTTAGCTAACTATGGCTACACCTTC
TRBV6-6	TRBJ1-5	TRBD1	few	CASSYSDRVRAQHF	TGTGCCAGCAGTTACTCGGACAGGGTAAGGGCCCAGCATTTT
TRBV9	TRBJ2-3	TRBD2	.	CASRPGGADTQYF	TGTGCCAGCAGACCGGGGGGGGCAGATACGCAGTATTTT
TRBV6-5	TRBJ1-1	TRBD1	.	CASRKPGQQNTEAFF	TGTGCCAGCAGAAAACCGGGACAGCAGAACACTGAAGCTTTCTTT
TRBV4-1	TRBJ2-1	TRBD2	once	CASSQDPPRGFNEQFF	TGCGCCAGCAGCCAAGACCCTCCGCGGGGGTTCAATGAGCAGTTCTTC
TRBV7-9	TRBJ2-3	TRBD1	.	CASSVTGGHTDTQYF	TGTGCCAGCAGCGTGACAGGGGGCCACACAGATACGCAGTATTTT
TRBV28	TRBJ1-2	.	.	CASRRISGQFIGVGYTF	TGTGCCAGCAGACGGATAAGCGGACAGTTCATAGGAGTCGGCTACACCTTC
TRBV28	TRBJ2-1	.	.	CASSFLDSEYNEQFF	TGTGCCAGCAGTTTTTTGGACTCAGAGTACAATGAGCAGTTCTTC
TRBV6-5	TRBJ2-1	.	.	CASSGPYNEQFF	TGTGCCAGCAGTGGCCCTTACAATGAGCAGTTCTTC
TRBV5-1	TRBJ1-2	TRBD1	.	CASSVGQAFNYGYTF	TGCGCCAGCAGCGTGGGACAGGCTTTTAACTATGGCTACACCTTC
TRBV4-1	TRBJ1-4	TRBD1	.	CASSQTGAANEKLFF	TGCGCCAGCAGCCAAACAGGGGCTGCTAATGAAAAACTGTTTTTT
TRBV27	TRBJ1-1	TRBD1	.	CASSLRGQGTEAFF	TGTGCCAGCAGTCTCAGGGGGCAGGGGACTGAAGCTTTCTTT
TRBV10-3	TRBJ2-7	.	.	CAISEGSAGTYEQYF	TGTGCCATCAGTGAAGGATCGGCGGGGACCTACGAGCAGTACTTC
TRBV7-2	TRBJ1-2	TRBD1	.	CASSDRERANYGYTF	TGTGCCAGCAGCGACAGGGAAAGAGCTAACTATGGCTACACCTTC
TRBV7-8	TRBJ2-4	.	.	CASSLGGEFGHHVAKNIQYF	TGTGCCAGCAGCTTAGGTGGTGAATTTGGGCACCATGTAGCCAAAAACATTCAGTACTTC
TRBV18	TRBJ2-1	TRBD2	.	CASSPALAGGPNEQFF	TGTGCCAGCTCACCAGCGCTAGCGGGGGGGCCCAATGAGCAGTTCTTC
TRBV7-9	TRBJ2-5	TRBD2	.	CASSSPGLARQETQYF	TGTGCCAGCAGCTCGCCGGGACTAGCGCGGCAAGAGACCCAGTACTTC
TRBV11-3	TRBJ2-2	.	once	CASSLDGTGELFF	TGTGCCAGCAGCTTAGACGGGACCGGGGAGCTGTTTTTT
TRBV7-9	TRBJ2-7	.	.	CSSSPPRIYEQYF	TGTTCCAGCAGCCCACCCAGGATCTACGAGCAGTACTTC
TRBV6-6	TRBJ2-1	TRBD2	.	CASRGGAGQFF	TGTGCCAGCAGGGGAGGGGCGGGGCAGTTCTTC
TRBV9	TRBJ2-2	TRBD1	.	CASSVIDRGGTGELFF	TGTGCCAGCAGCGTTATTGACAGGGGAGGCACCGGGGAGCTGTTTTTT
TRBV4-1	TRBJ1-2	.	many	CASSLRGAREGTYGYTF	TGCGCCAGCAGCCTAAGAGGGGCACGAGAAGGGACTTATGGCTACACCTTC
TRBV29-1	TRBJ2-1	.	.	CSVVESADEQFF	TGCAGCGTTGTGGAATCAGCGGATGAGCAGTTCTTC
TRBV2	TRBJ1-4	.	.	CASSEALQGEIPVTNEKLFF	TGTGCCAGCAGTGAAGCGCTTCAAGGGGAAATTCCCGTAACTAATGAAAAACTGTTTTTT
TRBV10-3	TRBJ2-2	TRBD2	.	CAIAGDAGTGELFF	TGTGCCATCGCGGGGGACGCGGGCACCGGGGAGCTGTTTTTT
TRBV7-6	TRBJ2-1	TRBD2	.	CASSSMGGVRENKQFF	TGTGCCAGCAGCTCTATGGGAGGGGTTCGGGAGAACAAGCAGTTCTTC
TRBV4-1	TRBJ2-2	TRBD1	.	CASSRGQGNTGELFF	TGCGCCAGCAGCCGCGGACAGGGGAACACCGGGGAGCTGTTTTTT
TRBV28	TRBJ1-1	.	.	CASSLSLHRVNTEAFF	TGTGCCAGCAGTTTAAGTTTGCACAGGGTGAACACTGAAGCTTTCTTT
TRBV28	TRBJ1-1	.	few	CASSYGQRGNTEAFF	TGTGCCAGCAGTTACGGACAGAGGGGGAACACTGAAGCTTTCTTT
TRBV19	TRBJ2-5	TRBD1	.	CASTPRGPGETQYF	TGTGCCAGTACCCCGAGGGGGCCGGGGGAGACCCAGTACTTC
TRBV2	TRBJ2-3	TRBD2	.	CASSPTSDSDTQYF	TGTGCCAGCAGCCCAACTAGCGACTCAGATACGCAGTATTTT